This T cell receptor (beta chain) was observed in a study of Ad26.COV2.S vaccination and SARS-CoV-2 variants. Germline loops: CDR1 MGHDK, CDR2 SYGVNS. Deletions cut 0 bases from V and 2 bases from J, with 8 bases between. This CDR3 is 14 amino acids long. As for treatment: approximately 18 received Ad26.COV2.S at low or high dose, single or two shots; 5 received placebo; per-sample allocation not given. Samples analyzed were those drawn on day 63 after the first vaccine or placebo injection. Profiled with immunoSEQ multiplex PCR; TCRdb holds only in-frame clones, not every one. The profile covers about 500,000 clones, with approximately 90% appearing a single time and approximately 1.7% taken by the ten largest.

The sequence was collected from a person between 18 and 65 years old who received the Ad26.COV2.S COVID-19 vaccine or a placebo. This material consisted of peripheral blood, taken in a trial of Ad26.COV2.S vaccine versus placebo. J is TRBJ2-7 and V is TRBV25-1, with a tentative D call TRBD2 (7 bases). CDR3 sequence reads: CASSEYGGPYEQYF. In nucleotides, the CDR3 is TGTGCCAGCAGTGAATACGGGGGGCCCTACGAGCAGTACTTC.